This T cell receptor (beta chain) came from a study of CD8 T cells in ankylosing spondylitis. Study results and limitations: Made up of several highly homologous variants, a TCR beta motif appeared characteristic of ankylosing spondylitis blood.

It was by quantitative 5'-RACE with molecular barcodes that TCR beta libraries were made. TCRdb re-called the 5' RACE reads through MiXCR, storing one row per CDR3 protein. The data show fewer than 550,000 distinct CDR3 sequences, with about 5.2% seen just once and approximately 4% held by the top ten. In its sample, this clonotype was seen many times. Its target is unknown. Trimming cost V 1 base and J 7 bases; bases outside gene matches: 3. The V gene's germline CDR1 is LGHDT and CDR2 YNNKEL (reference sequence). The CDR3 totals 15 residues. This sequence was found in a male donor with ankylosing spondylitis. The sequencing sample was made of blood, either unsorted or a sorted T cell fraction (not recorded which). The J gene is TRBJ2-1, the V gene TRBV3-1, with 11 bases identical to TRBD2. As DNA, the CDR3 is TGTGCCAGCAGCCAAGCGGCTAGCGGGGGGAATGAGCAGTTCTTC. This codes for CASSQAASGGNEQFF.